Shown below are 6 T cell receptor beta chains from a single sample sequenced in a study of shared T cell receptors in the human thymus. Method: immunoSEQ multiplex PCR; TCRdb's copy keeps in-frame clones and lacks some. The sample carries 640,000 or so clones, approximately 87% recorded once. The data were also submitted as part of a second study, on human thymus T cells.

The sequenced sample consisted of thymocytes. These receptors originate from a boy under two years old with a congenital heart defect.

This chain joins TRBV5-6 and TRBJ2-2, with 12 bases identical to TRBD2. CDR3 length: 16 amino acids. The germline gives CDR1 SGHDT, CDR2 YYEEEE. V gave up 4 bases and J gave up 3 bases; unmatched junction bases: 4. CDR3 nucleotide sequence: TGTGCCAGCAGCCCAGGGACTAGCGGGCACACCGGGGAGCTGTTTTTT. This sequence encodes CASSPGTSGHTGELFF.

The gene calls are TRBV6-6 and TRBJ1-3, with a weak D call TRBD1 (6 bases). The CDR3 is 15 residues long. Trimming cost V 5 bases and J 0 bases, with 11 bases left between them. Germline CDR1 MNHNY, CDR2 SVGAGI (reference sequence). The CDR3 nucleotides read TGTGCCAGCAGTCCCACAGGGATCTCTGGAAACACCATATATTTT. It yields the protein CASSPTGISGNTIYF.

DNA for the CDR3: TGTGCCAGCAGCTACTGGGGGGGATTCCCCTCCTACAATGAGCAGTTCTTC. Amino acids: CASSYWGGFPSYNEQFF. This sequence joins TRBV11-2 and TRBJ2-1; 7 bases are a match to TRBD2. Germline V gene sequence: CDR1 SGHAT, CDR2 FQNNGV. V dropped 4 bases and J dropped 0; count of bases not matched to a gene: 9. The CDR3 spans 17 residues. Complete variable domain (other parts from reference TRBV11-2 and TRBJ2-1): EAGVAQSPRYKIIEKRQSVAFWCNPISGHATLYWYQQILGQGPKLLIQFQNNGVVDDSQLPKDRFSAERLKGVDSTLKIQPAKLEDSAVYLCASSYWGGFPSYNEQFFGPGTRLTVL.

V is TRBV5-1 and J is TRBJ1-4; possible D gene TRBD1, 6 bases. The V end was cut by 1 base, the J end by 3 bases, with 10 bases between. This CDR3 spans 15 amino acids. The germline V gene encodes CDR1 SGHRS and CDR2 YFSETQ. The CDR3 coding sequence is TGCGCCAGCAGCTTGAACAGGGATCCTAATGAAAAACTGTTTTTT. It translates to CASSLNRDPNEKLFF.

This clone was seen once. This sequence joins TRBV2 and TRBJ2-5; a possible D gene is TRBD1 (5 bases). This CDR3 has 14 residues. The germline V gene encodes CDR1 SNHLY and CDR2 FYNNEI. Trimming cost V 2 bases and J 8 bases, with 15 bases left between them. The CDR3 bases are TGTGCCAGCAGTGAAAGGGGTACCGAGGATACCCAGTACTTC. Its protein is CASSERGTEDTQYF.

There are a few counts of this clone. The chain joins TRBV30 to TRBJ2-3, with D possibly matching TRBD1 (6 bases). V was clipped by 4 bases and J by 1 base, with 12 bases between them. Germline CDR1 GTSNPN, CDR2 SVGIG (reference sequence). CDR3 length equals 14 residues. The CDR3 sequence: CAWNIWTGTDTQYF. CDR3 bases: TGTGCCTGGAATATTTGGACAGGCACAGATACGCAGTATTTT. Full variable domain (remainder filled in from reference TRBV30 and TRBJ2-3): SQTIHQWPATLVQPVGSPLSLECTVEGTSNPNLYWYRQAAGRGLQLLFYSVGIGQISSEVPQNLSASRPQDRQFILSSKKLLLSDSGFYLCAWNIWTGTDTQYFGPGTRLTVL.